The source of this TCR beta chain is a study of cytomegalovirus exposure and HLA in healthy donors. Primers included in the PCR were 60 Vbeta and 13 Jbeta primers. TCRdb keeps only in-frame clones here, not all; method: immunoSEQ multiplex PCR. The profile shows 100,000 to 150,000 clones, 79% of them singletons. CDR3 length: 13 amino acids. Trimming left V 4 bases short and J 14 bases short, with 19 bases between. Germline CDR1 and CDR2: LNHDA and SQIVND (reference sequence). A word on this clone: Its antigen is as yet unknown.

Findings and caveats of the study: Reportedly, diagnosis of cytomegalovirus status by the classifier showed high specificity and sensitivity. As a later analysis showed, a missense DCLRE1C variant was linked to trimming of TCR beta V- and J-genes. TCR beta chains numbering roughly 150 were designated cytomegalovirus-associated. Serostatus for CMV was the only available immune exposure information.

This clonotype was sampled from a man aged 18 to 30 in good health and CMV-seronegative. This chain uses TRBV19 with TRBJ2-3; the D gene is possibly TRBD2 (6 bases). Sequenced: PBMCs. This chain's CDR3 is CASSTGTGFLAYF. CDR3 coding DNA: TGTGCCAGTAGTACCGGGACTGGTTTTCTTGCGTATTTT.